The 20 T cell receptor beta chains reported below all come from one sample, sequenced in a study of T cell responses to AZD1222 COVID-19 vaccine. Sequencing was performed with immunoSEQ multiplex PCR; in TCRdb, only in-frame clones are kept and a portion is missing. This sample has roughly 120,000 clones, with 85% to 90% found just once. Specimen: peripheral blood, collected 28 days after the second AZD1222 dose. Receptors originate from an adult who received the AZD1222 COVID-19 vaccine.

The chain employs TRBV6-5 and TRBJ2-1; TRBD2 is a possible D gene (6 bases). Trimming shortened V by 8 bases and J by 1 base, and 12 bases separated the two germline ends. This CDR3 has 14 amino acids. Per the germline V gene, CDR1 is MNHEY and CDR2 is SVGAGI. The DNA for the CDR3 is TGTGCCAGCGCGGAGGGTGCGTCCTACAATGAGCAGTTCTTC. This translates into CASAEGASYNEQFF.

The chain carries TRBV21-1 and TRBJ1-1. TRBV21-1 is classified as a pseudogene. CDR3 length: 14 amino acids. The CDR3 DNA follows: TGTGCCAGCAGCAAAGCCTTGGGGTACACTGAAGCTTTCTTT. This gives the protein CASSKALGYTEAFF.

The gene calls are TRBV30 and TRBJ2-3; D perhaps matches TRBD2 (6 bases). The germline CDR1 and CDR2 sequences are GTSNPN and SVGIG (reference sequence). This CDR3 is 15 amino acids long. V was pared by 4 bases and J by 2 bases, with 16 bases between. The CDR3 region is CAWTRDSLNTDTQYF. Written as DNA, the CDR3 is TGTGCCTGGACCCGGGACTCCCTGAACACAGATACGCAGTATTTT.

This clone is medium-sized by share. V and J are TRBV25-1 and TRBJ2-1, with 11 bases aligning to TRBD1. Germline loops: CDR1 MGHDK, CDR2 SYGVNS. V was clipped by 3 bases and J by 9 bases; unmatched bases: 13. CDR3 length equals 17 residues. In DNA form, the CDR3 reads TGTGCCAGCAGTGATCCTGGGGTCCCGGGACAGGGGGGTGAGCAGTTCTTC. This gives the protein CASSDPGVPGQGGEQFF.

The chain employs TRBV28 and TRBJ2-1, with TRBD2 matching 8 bases. Germline V gene sequence: CDR1 MDHEN, CDR2 SYDVKM. This CDR3 is 15 amino acids long. The trim removed 9 bases at V and 6 bases at J, leaving 13 bases unmatched. CDR3 region: CASTHRGGGFNEQFF. CDR3 nucleotides: TGTGCCAGTACCCACCGGGGGGGCGGATTCAATGAGCAGTTCTTC. The full variable domain, rest sourced from reference TRBV28 and TRBJ2-1, is DVKVTQSSRYLVKRTGEKVFLECVQDMDHENMFWYRQDPGLGLRLIYFSYDVKMKEKGDIPEGYSVSREKKERFSLILESASTNQTSMYLCASTHRGGGFNEQFFGPGTRLTVL.

V is TRBV11-2 and J is TRBJ1-2, with 10 nucleotides matching TRBD1. The junction had 5 bases not matched to a gene; V was cut back by 5 bases and J by 2 bases. The CDR3 spans 15 residues. The germline V gene has CDR1 SGHAT and CDR2 FQNNGV. DNA of the CDR3: TGTGCCAGCAGCCCGGGGACAGGGGCCAACTATGGCTACACCTTC. This gives the protein CASSPGTGANYGYTF.

A single count supports this clone. The CDR3 nucleotides are TGTGCCAGCAGCTTTACGAACGGCCGGTATGAAAAACTGTTTTTT. Protein sequence: CASSFTNGRYEKLFF. The rearrangement uses TRBV7-8 and TRBJ1-4; D gene ambiguous. The V gene lost 3 bases and the J gene lost 6 bases, with 14 bases spanning the gap. The CDR3 extends over 15 amino acids. CDR1 SGHVS and CDR2 FQNEAQ come from the germline V gene.

The V and J genes are TRBV7-3 and TRBJ2-3; TRBD2 is a possible D gene (6 bases). The CDR3 has 15 amino acids. Germline V gives CDR1 SGHTA, CDR2 FQGTGA. V was cut by 0 bases and J by 5 bases, with 12 bases left in between. The CDR3 region is CASSLTGGKRDTQYF. The CDR3 DNA reads TGTGCCAGCAGCTTAACCGGGGGAAAGAGAGATACGCAGTATTTT.

The rearrangement links TRBV7-6 to TRBJ2-7, with a possible D match to TRBD1 (6 bases). Germline lookup yields CDR1 SGHVS and CDR2 FNYEAQ. Trimming shortened V by 5 bases and J by 3 bases, and 17 bases separated the two germline ends. This CDR3 is 15 amino acids long. CDR3 sequence: CASSRQQGTNYEQYF. CDR3 DNA: TGTGCCAGCAGCCGCCAACAGGGAACTAACTACGAGCAGTACTTC.

The CDR3 DNA sequence: TGTGCCAGCAGTTCCCGGGGCGGGACTAGTATTTCCGGGGAGCTGTTTTTT. This codes for CASSSRGGTSISGELFF. This rearrangement joins TRBV27 to TRBJ2-2, with 8 bases aligning to TRBD2. Unmatched junction bases numbered 13, after V lost 4 bases and J lost 6 bases. Germline V gene data show CDR1 as MNHEY and CDR2 as SMNVEV (reference sequence). CDR3 size: 17 residues.

This chain links TRBV12-3 or TRBV12-4 with TRBJ1-2; D is unresolved. This CDR3 contains 13 residues. V lost 3 bases and J 2 bases, leaving 7 bases between the germline ends. The CDR3 DNA reads TGTGCCAGCAGTTTTTCTACGAACTATGGCTACACCTTC. It is translated as CASSFSTNYGYTF.

V and J are TRBV5-1 and TRBJ2-1; 10 bases are shared with TRBD2. CDR1 and CDR2 (germline): SGHRS, YFSETQ. J gave up 4 bases and V 4 bases, and 5 bases lay outside the gene matches. The CDR3 sequence is 15 residues long. CDR3 DNA sequence: TGCGCCAGCAGCCGGACTAGCGGTCAGTACAATGAGCAGTTCTTC. Its translation is CASSRTSGQYNEQFF.

CDR3 in DNA: TGTGCCAGCCGATACCGGGAAGATGAGACCCAGTACTTC. Amino acids: CASRYREDETQYF. The V and J genes are TRBV7-9 and TRBJ2-5; D possibly corresponds to TRBD2 (5 bases). CDR1 and CDR2 (germline): SEHNR, FQNEAQ (reference sequence). The ends were cut back, 8 bases at V and 5 bases at J, with 15 bases in the middle. This CDR3 spans 13 amino acids.

This clone showed up just once. This rearrangement joins TRBV24-1 to TRBJ2-1; TRBD2 matches 13 bases. CDR1 and CDR2 from the germline V gene are KGHDR and SFDVKD. Losses at the gene ends were 5 bases for V and 9 bases for J; bases not matched to a gene: 3. The CDR3 sequence is 14 residues long. In DNA, the CDR3 is TGTGCCACCAGTGTAGGACTAGCGGGAGTTGAGCAGTTCTTC. Translated: CATSVGLAGVEQFF.

The CDR3 is CASSLEGARNTEAFF. In DNA form, the CDR3 reads TGTGCCAGCAGTTTAGAGGGGGCAAGGAACACTGAAGCTTTCTTT. The chain has TRBV27 and TRBJ1-1, with TRBD1 identical over 7 bases. The V gene end was trimmed by 2 bases and the J gene end by 1 base; junction bases not matched to a gene: 4. The V gene's germline CDR1 is MNHEY and CDR2 SMNVEV (reference sequence). There are 15 residues in the CDR3.

The V gene is TRBV6-5, the J gene TRBJ1-2, with 7 bases lining up with TRBD1. Germline assignment: CDR1 MNHEY and CDR2 SVGAGI. The CDR3 loop spans 13 amino acids. The trim removed 6 bases at V and 6 bases at J, leaving 7 bases unmatched. The CDR3 spells CASRKQGSNGYTF. CDR3 DNA: TGTGCCAGCAGGAAACAGGGGAGTAATGGCTACACCTTC.

V gene TRBV3-1 (or the pseudogene TRBV3-2) combines with J gene TRBJ1-2; 7 bases agree with TRBD1. V lost 4 bases to trimming and J lost 2 bases; unmatched junction nucleotides: 16. The CDR3 extends over 18 amino acids. The germline gives CDR1 LGHDT, CDR2 YNNKEL (reference sequence). The CDR3 nucleotides read TGTGCCAGCAGCCTCCTAACGGGAGGGGGCCCTAGGAACTATGGCTACACCTTC. As protein: CASSLLTGGGPRNYGYTF.

This clone has a single count. The V gene is TRBV24-1, the J gene TRBJ2-3, with D unresolved. The CDR3 has 14 residues. V was cut by 2 bases and J by 2 bases, with 7 bases left in between. Germline CDR1 reads KGHDR; CDR2 reads SFDVKD. In nucleotides, the CDR3 is TGTGCCACCAGTGATTCCGGGTACACAGATACGCAGTATTTT. Translation: CATSDSGYTDTQYF.

V is TRBV7-3 and J is TRBJ1-1; no clear D gene. Trimming took off 2 bases at V and 4 bases at J, with 8 bases between the two ends. Germline lookup yields CDR1 SGHTA and CDR2 FQGTGA. CDR3 length: 13 residues. Here the CDR3 reads CASSLQAFTEAFF. In DNA, the CDR3 is TGTGCCAGCAGCTTACAGGCGTTCACTGAAGCTTTCTTT.

The chain employs TRBV9 and TRBJ1-3, with D tentatively TRBD1 (5 bases). Looked up from germline, CDR1 is SGDLS and CDR2 is YYNGEE. CDR3 length: 14 residues. The V and J ends lost 2 bases and 0 bases respectively, with 6 bases between them. In nucleotides, the CDR3 is TGTGCCAGCAGCGTTGGGGCCTCTGGAAACACCATATATTTT. It translates to CASSVGASGNTIYF.